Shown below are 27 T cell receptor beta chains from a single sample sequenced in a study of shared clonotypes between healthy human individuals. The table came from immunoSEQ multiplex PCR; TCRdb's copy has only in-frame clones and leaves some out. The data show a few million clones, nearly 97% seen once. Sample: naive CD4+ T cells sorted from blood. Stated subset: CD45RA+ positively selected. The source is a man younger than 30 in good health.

For the CDR3, the DNA is TGTGCCAGCAGCCCGGAGGGGGGGGCAACAGCCTACGAGCAGTACTTC. Translating it yields CASSPEGGATAYEQYF. V usage is TRBV5-4 and J usage is TRBJ2-7; D perhaps matches TRBD2 (7 bases). CDR1 is SGHNT and CDR2 is YYREEE in the germline V gene (reference sequence). Trimming pared 4 bases from V and 2 bases from J, leaving 19 bases between. The CDR3 totals 16 residues.

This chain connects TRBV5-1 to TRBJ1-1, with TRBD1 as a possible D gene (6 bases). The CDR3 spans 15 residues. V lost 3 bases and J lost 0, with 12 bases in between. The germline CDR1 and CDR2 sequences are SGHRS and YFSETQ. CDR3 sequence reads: CASSSEGVLNTEAFF. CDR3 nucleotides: TGCGCCAGCAGCTCAGAGGGGGTCCTGAACACTGAAGCTTTCTTT.

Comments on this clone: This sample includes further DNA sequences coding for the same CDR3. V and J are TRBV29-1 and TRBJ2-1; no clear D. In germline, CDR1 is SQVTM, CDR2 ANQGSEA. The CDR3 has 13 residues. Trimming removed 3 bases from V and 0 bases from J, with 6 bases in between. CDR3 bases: TGCAGCGTTGACAGGAGCTCCTACAATGAGCAGTTCTTC. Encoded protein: CSVDRSSYNEQFF.

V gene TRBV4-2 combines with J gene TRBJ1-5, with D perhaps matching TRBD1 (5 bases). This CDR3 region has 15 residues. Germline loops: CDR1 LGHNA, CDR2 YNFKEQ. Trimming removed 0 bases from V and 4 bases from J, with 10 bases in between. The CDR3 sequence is CASSQDWGQNQPQHF. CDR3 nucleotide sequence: TGTGCCAGCAGCCAAGATTGGGGCCAAAATCAGCCCCAGCATTTT.

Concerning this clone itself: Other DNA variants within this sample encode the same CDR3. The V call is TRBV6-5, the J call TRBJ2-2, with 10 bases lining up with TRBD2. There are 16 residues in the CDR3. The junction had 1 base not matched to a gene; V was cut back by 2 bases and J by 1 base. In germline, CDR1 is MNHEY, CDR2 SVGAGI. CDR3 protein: CASSYRLAGNTGELFF. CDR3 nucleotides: TGTGCCAGCAGTTACAGACTAGCGGGGAACACCGGGGAGCTGTTTTTT.

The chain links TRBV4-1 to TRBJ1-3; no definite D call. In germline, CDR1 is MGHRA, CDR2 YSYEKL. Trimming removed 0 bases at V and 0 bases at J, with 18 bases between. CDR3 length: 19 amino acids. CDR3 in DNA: TGCGCCAGCAGCCAAGAAAGCTGGGGATTGGGTAACTCTGGAAACACCATATATTTT. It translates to CASSQESWGLGNSGNTIYF.

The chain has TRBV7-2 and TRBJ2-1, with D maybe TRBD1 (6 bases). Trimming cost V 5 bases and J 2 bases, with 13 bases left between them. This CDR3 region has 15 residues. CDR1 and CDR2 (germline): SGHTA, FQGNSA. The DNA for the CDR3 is TGTGCCAGCAGCCGGGAACAGGGCACCTACAATGAGCAGTTCTTC. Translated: CASSREQGTYNEQFF.

The CDR3 loop is CASSVGSSGNGRETQYF. The CDR3 DNA is TGTGCCAGCAGCGTAGGGTCTAGCGGGAATGGGCGAGAGACCCAGTACTTC. The genes are TRBV9 and TRBJ2-5; TRBD2 aligns across 9 bases. Germline assignment: CDR1 SGDLS and CDR2 YYNGEE. The CDR3 runs 17 residues. J lost 4 bases, V lost 0 bases, and 10 bases had no gene match.

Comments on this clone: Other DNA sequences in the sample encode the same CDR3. The CDR3 DNA sequence: TGTGCCAGCAGCTCGGGACTAGCGGGGGGTACAGATACGCAGTATTTT. This codes for CASSSGLAGGTDTQYF. This chain links TRBV7-3 with TRBJ2-3; 15 bases align to TRBD2. V shed 4 bases, J shed 3 bases, and the junction held 2 bases outside the gene matches. The CDR3 spans 16 residues. The germline V gene encodes CDR1 SGHTA and CDR2 FQGTGA.

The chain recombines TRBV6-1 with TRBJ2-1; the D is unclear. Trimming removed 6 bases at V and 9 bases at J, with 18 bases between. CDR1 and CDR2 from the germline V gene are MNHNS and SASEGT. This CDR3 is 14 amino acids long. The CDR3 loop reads CASRTLDRNGEQFF. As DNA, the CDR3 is TGTGCCAGCAGGACCTTGGACCGGAACGGTGAGCAGTTCTTC.

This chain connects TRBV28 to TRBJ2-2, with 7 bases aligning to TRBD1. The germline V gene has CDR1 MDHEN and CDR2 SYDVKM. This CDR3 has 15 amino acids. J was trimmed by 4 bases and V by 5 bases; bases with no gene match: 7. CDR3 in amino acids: CASSPSTGSTGELFF. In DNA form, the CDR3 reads TGTGCCAGCAGTCCCTCGACAGGGTCCACCGGGGAGCTGTTTTTT.

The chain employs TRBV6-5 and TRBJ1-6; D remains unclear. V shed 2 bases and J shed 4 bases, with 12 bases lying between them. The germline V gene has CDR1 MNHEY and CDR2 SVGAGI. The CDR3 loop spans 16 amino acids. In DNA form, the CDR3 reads TGTGCCAGCAGTTACGCCCCGGGGATATATAATTCACCCCTCCACTTT. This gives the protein CASSYAPGIYNSPLHF.

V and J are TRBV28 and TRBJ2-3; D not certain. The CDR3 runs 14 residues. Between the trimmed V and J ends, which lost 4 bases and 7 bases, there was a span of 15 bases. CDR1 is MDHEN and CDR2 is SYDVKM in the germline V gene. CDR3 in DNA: TGTGCCAGCAGTTCCCTCAAACCTGACTATACGCAGTATTTT. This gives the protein CASSSLKPDYTQYF.

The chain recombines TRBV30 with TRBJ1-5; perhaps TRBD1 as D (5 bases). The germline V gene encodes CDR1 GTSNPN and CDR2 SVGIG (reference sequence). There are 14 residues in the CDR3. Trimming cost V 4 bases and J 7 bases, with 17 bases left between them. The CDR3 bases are TGTGCCTGGAATGGGGCTGGGGTTACGCAGCCCCAGCATTTT. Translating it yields CAWNGAGVTQPQHF.

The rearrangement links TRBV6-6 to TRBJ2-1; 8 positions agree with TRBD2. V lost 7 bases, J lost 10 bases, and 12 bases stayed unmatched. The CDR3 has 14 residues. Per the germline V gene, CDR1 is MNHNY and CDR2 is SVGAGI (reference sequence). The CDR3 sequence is CASTWGTSSSEQFF. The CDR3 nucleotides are TGTGCCAGCACCTGGGGGACTAGTAGTTCGGAGCAGTTCTTC.

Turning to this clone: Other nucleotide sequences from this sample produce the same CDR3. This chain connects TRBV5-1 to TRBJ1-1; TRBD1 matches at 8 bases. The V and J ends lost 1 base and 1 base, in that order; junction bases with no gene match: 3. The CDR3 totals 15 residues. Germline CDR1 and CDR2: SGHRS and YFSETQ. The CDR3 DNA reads TGCGCCAGCAGCTTGCTAGGACAGGGGAACACTGAAGCTTTCTTT. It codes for CASSLLGQGNTEAFF.

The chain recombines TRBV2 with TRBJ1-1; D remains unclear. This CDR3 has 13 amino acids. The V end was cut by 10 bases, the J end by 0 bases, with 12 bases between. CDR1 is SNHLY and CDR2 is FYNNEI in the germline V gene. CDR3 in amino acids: CATALEMNTEAFF. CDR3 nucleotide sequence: TGTGCCACCGCCTTAGAAATGAACACTGAAGCTTTCTTT.

The CDR3 sequence: CASSSTGGEHNGYTF. The CDR3 DNA sequence: TGTGCCAGCAGTTCCACCGGGGGGGAACACAATGGCTACACCTTC. The genes are TRBV28 and TRBJ1-2; D might be TRBD1 (5 bases). The CDR3 sequence is 15 residues long. Germline CDR1 and CDR2: MDHEN and SYDVKM. Trimming left V 4 bases short and J 6 bases short, with 18 bases between.

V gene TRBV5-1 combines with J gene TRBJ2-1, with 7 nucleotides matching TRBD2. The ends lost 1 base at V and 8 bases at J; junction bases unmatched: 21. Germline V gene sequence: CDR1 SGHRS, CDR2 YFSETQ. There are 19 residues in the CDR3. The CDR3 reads CASSLLTRGGSPGGDEQFF. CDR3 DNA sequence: TGCGCCAGCAGCTTGCTAACTAGGGGCGGGAGTCCGGGAGGCGATGAGCAGTTCTTC.

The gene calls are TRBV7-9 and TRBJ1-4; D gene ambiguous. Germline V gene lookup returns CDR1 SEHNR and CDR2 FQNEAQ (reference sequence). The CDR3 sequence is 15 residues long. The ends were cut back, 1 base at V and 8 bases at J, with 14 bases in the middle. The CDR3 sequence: CASSLGAGSQEKLFF. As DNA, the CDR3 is TGTGCCAGCAGCTTAGGGGCAGGTTCACAGGAAAAACTGTTTTTT.

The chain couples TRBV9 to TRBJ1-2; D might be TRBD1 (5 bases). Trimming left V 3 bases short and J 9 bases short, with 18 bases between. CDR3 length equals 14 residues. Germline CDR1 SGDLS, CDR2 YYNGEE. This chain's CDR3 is CASSGAGTRYSYTF. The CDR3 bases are TGTGCCAGCAGCGGCGCCGGGACGCGCTACAGCTACACCTTC.

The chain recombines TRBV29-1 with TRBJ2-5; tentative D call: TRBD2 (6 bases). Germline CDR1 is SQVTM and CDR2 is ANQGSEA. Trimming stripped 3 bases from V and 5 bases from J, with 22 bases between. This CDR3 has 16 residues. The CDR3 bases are TGCAGCGTTGATGGAGGGGAGATAGGGACTGGTGAGACCCAGTACTTC. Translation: CSVDGGEIGTGETQYF.

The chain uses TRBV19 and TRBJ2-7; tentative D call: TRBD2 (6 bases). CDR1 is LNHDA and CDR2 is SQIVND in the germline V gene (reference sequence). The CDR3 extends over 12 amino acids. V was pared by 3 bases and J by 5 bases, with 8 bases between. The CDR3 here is CASSMTSNEQYF. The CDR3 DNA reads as TGTGCCAGTAGTATGACTAGTAACGAGCAGTACTTC.

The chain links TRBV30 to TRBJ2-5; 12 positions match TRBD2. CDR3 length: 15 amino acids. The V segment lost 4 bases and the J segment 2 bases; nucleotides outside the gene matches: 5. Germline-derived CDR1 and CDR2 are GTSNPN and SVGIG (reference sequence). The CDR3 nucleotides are TGTGCCTGGACTTCTAGCGGGGGGGCACAAGAGACCCAGTACTTC. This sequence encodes CAWTSSGGAQETQYF.

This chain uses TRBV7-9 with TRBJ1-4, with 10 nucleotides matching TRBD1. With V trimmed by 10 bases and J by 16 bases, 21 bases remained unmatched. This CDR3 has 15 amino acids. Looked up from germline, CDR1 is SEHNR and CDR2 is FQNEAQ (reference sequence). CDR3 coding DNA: TGTGCCACCGGAGATGACCGGACAGGGGGAATTAAAAGGTTTTTT. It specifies CATGDDRTGGIKRFF.

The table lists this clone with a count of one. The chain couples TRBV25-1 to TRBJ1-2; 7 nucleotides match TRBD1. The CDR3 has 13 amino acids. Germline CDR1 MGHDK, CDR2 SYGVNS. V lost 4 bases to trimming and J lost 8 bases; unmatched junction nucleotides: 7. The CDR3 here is CASSGRDSSGYTF. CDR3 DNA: TGTGCCAGCAGTGGCCGGGACAGTAGCGGCTACACCTTC.

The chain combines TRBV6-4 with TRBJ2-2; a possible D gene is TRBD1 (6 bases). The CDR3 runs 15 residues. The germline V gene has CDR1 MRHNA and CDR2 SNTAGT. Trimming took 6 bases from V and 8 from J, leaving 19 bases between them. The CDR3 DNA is TGTGCCAGCAGGCTAGGACAGCATCCGTCTGGGGAGCTGTTTTTT. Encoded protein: CASRLGQHPSGELFF.